These 31 T cell receptor beta chains share one sample of origin, sequenced in a study of blood T cell repertoires in COVID-19. The table came from immunoSEQ multiplex PCR; TCRdb's copy has only in-frame clones and leaves some out. Found here are 120,000 or so clones, 85% to 90% of them singletons; the top ten hold about 8%. The sequencing input was peripheral blood. The receptors originated from a man aged 70 or older who had recovered from COVID-19.

This rearrangement joins TRBV3-1 (or the pseudogene TRBV3-2) to TRBJ1-2; D remains ambiguous. Between the trimmed V and J ends, which lost 0 bases and 4 bases, there was a span of 12 bases. The CDR3 covers 15 residues. Germline assignment: CDR1 LGHDT and CDR2 YNNKEL (reference sequence). The CDR3 region has the DNA TGTGCCAGCAGCCAAGAATCCCGCAGTTTCTATGGCTACACCTTC. Protein sequence: CASSQESRSFYGYTF.

This clone was counted a few times. The chain uses TRBV6-6 and TRBJ1-2; D not certain. V lost 5 bases, J lost 4 bases, and 23 bases lay in between. Germline assignment: CDR1 MNHNY and CDR2 SVGAGI (reference sequence). The CDR3 sequence is 17 residues long. The chain's CDR3 is CASSQYGTPGNSYGYTF. DNA for the CDR3: TGTGCCAGCAGTCAATACGGTACACCGGGGAATAGCTATGGCTACACCTTC.

The chain couples TRBV2 to TRBJ1-2; 8 bases align to TRBD1. Per the germline V gene, CDR1 is SNHLY and CDR2 is FYNNEI. Trimming cost V 3 bases and J 2 bases; bases outside gene matches: 8. The CDR3 sequence is 16 residues long. CDR3 DNA: TGTGCCAGCAGTGACGTTGGACAGGGATTAAACTATGGCTACACCTTC. It specifies CASSDVGQGLNYGYTF. Combining the CDR3 with reference TRBV2 and TRBJ1-2 gives the whole variable domain EPEVTQTPSHQVTQMGQEVILRCVPISNHLYFYWYRQILGQKVEFLVSFYNNEISEKSEIFDDQFSVERPDGSNFTLKIRSTKLEDSAMYFCASSDVGQGLNYGYTFGSGTRLTVV.

This sequence joins TRBV5-1 and TRBJ2-1, with 9 bases that match TRBD2. CDR1 is SGHRS and CDR2 is YFSETQ in the germline V gene. V was pared by 3 bases and J by 8 bases, with 15 bases of the junction left unmatched. The CDR3 has 17 amino acids. The CDR3 region has the DNA TGCGCCAGCAGCTCGAGAGCGGGAGGTGGGTCCGGGGATGAGCAGTTCTTC. This codes for CASSSRAGGGSGDEQFF.

The V gene is TRBV2, the J gene TRBJ1-1; TRBD1 is a possible D gene (5 bases). The V end was cut by 6 bases, the J end by 6 bases, with 14 bases between. This CDR3 spans 13 amino acids. CDR1 is SNHLY, CDR2 FYNNEI, per germline. CDR3 protein: CASSITQGAEAFF. In nucleotides, the CDR3 is TGTGCCAGCAGCATAACCCAGGGTGCTGAAGCTTTCTTT.

The rearrangement joins TRBV6-5 to TRBJ1-6; a possible D gene is TRBD1 (5 bases). The germline V gene has CDR1 MNHEY and CDR2 SVGAGI. The CDR3 consists of 14 residues. V shed 6 bases and J shed 5 bases, with 11 bases lying between them. The CDR3 protein is CASSHDSNNSPLHF. CDR3 DNA sequence: TGTGCCAGCAGCCACGACAGCAATAATTCACCCCTCCACTTT.

V and J are TRBV9 and TRBJ2-3; 10 bases line up with TRBD2. V gave up 3 bases and J gave up 5 bases; unmatched junction bases: 15. The CDR3 contains 18 residues. Per the germline V gene, CDR1 is SGDLS and CDR2 is YYNGEE. The CDR3 spells CASSAFRGLAGAGDTQYF. CDR3 coding DNA: TGTGCCAGCAGCGCCTTCCGCGGGCTAGCGGGAGCGGGAGATACGCAGTATTTT.

The rearrangement joins TRBV5-1 to TRBJ1-1; 9 positions match TRBD1. V dropped 4 bases and J dropped 2; count of bases not matched to a gene: 3. The CDR3 has 14 residues. Germline CDR1 is SGHRS and CDR2 is YFSETQ. CDR3 bases: TGCGCCAGCAGCCCGGGACAGGGTAACACTGAAGCTTTCTTT. Amino acids: CASSPGQGNTEAFF.

The V and J genes are TRBV6-5 and TRBJ2-1; 9 nucleotides line up with TRBD1. Germline V lookup: CDR1 MNHEY, CDR2 SVGAGI. The trim removed 6 bases at V and 9 bases at J, leaving 6 bases unmatched. The CDR3 has 13 amino acids. The CDR3, as DNA: TGTGCCAGCAGAAAACAGGGGGCTATTGAGCAGTTCTTC. This sequence encodes CASRKQGAIEQFF.

This chain connects TRBV18 to TRBJ1-1, with a weak D call TRBD1 (6 bases). V gave up 2 bases and J gave up 4 bases, with 14 bases separating them. CDR3 size: 15 residues. The germline V gene encodes CDR1 KGHSH and CDR2 LQKENI. CDR3 protein: CASSPSAGEVTEAFF. The CDR3 nucleotides read TGTGCCAGCTCACCAAGCGCAGGGGAAGTCACTGAAGCTTTCTTT.

The V call is TRBV11-2, the J call TRBJ2-7; TRBD1 matches 8 bases. The V gene end was trimmed by 3 bases and the J gene end by 2 bases; junction bases not matched to a gene: 12. The CDR3 is made up of 17 amino acids. In germline, CDR1 is SGHAT, CDR2 FQNNGV. CDR3 DNA: TGTGCCAGCAGCTTGCGAACCTCCGGGACAGGAGCCTACGAGCAGTACTTC. It specifies CASSLRTSGTGAYEQYF.

The chain uses TRBV5-1 and TRBJ1-2; D is perhaps TRBD1 (5 bases). Germline V lookup: CDR1 SGHRS, CDR2 YFSETQ. V was cut by 0 bases and J by 3 bases, with 12 bases left in between. The CDR3 sequence is 15 residues long. The CDR3 DNA is TGCGCCAGCAGCTTGGCCCCGGGGGTCGACTATGGCTACACCTTC. It is translated as CASSLAPGVDYGYTF. Variable domain in full (rest from reference TRBV5-1 and TRBJ1-2): KAGVTQTPRYLIKTRGQQVTLSCSPISGHRSVSWYQQTPGQGLQFLFEYFSETQRNKGNFPGRFSGRQFSNSRSEMNVSTLELGDSALYLCASSLAPGVDYGYTFGSGTRLTVV.

This chain connects TRBV7-2 to TRBJ2-3; D is ambiguous. The CDR3 covers 13 residues. V was trimmed by 3 bases and J by 6 bases, leaving 10 bases between them. Germline V gene lookup returns CDR1 SGHTA and CDR2 FQGNSA. Here the CDR3 reads CASSFNSLDTQYF. The DNA for the CDR3 is TGTGCCAGCAGCTTTAATAGCTTGGATACGCAGTATTTT.

The gene calls are TRBV9 and TRBJ2-6; 8 positions match TRBD1. The CDR3 consists of 15 residues. Unmatched junction bases numbered 1, after V lost 2 bases and J lost 3 bases. The germline gives CDR1 SGDLS, CDR2 YYNGEE. The CDR3 region is CASSVRGLGANVLTF. DNA of the CDR3: TGTGCCAGCAGCGTCAGGGGGCTTGGGGCCAACGTCCTGACTTTC.

CDR3 bases: TGTGCCAGCAGCTTGCGGGAGAACACAGATACGCAGTATTTT. This gives the protein CASSLRENTDTQYF. The V call is TRBV5-4, the J call TRBJ2-3, with D maybe TRBD2 (6 bases). The length of the CDR3 is 14 residues. Germline lookup yields CDR1 SGHNT and CDR2 YYREEE (reference sequence). Trimming took off 1 base at V and 2 bases at J, with 8 bases between the two ends.

This sequence joins TRBV4-2 and TRBJ2-4, with D possibly matching TRBD2 (7 bases). The CDR3 has 16 residues. V was clipped by 6 bases and J by 3 bases, with 18 bases between them. Germline V gene sequence: CDR1 LGHNA, CDR2 YNFKEQ. CDR3 nucleotide sequence: TGTGCCAGCAGTCCTGTAGGGGGGGGAGGCAAAAACATTCAGTACTTC. Amino acid sequence: CASSPVGGGGKNIQYF.

The V call is TRBV28, the J call TRBJ1-5, with 8 bases identical to TRBD1. The CDR3 consists of 15 residues. CDR1 is MDHEN and CDR2 is SYDVKM in the germline V gene. V gave up 2 bases and J gave up 7 bases; unmatched junction bases: 7. The CDR3 loop reads CASSLGDRKDQPQHF. CDR3 nucleotide sequence: TGTGCCAGCAGTTTAGGGGACAGGAAAGACCAGCCCCAGCATTTT.

The chain employs TRBV7-2 and TRBJ2-1, with TRBD2 matching 8 bases. Germline V gene data show CDR1 as SGHTA and CDR2 as FQGNSA. This CDR3 comprises 15 residues. Germline trimming cut 3 bases from V and 10 bases from J; bases unmatched to any gene: 11. The CDR3 spells CASSFRSGGTEEQFF. CDR3 nucleotide sequence: TGTGCCAGCAGCTTTAGGTCGGGAGGGACGGAAGAGCAGTTCTTC.

The chain uses TRBV7-9 and TRBJ1-2; D not resolved. In germline, CDR1 is SEHNR, CDR2 FQNEAQ (reference sequence). Trimming took off 7 bases at V and 8 bases at J, with 17 bases between the two ends. This CDR3 spans 13 amino acids. CDR3 nucleotides: TGTGCCAGCATCAGCCGGGAGGGAGGAGGCTACACCTTC. Amino acid sequence: CASISREGGGYTF.

This chain uses TRBV30 with TRBJ1-3; unclear D gene. Germline assignment: CDR1 GTSNPN and CDR2 SVGIG (reference sequence). The CDR3 extends over 13 amino acids. The V end was cut by 4 bases, the J end by 0 bases, with 7 bases between. The chain's CDR3 is CAWNGGSGNTIYF. CDR3 coding DNA: TGTGCCTGGAACGGAGGCTCTGGAAACACCATATATTTT.

The chain recombines TRBV5-1 with TRBJ2-1; TRBD1 agrees at 10 bases. Losses at the gene ends were 3 bases for V and 3 bases for J; bases not matched to a gene: 6. CDR1 and CDR2 (germline): SGHRS, YFSETQ. The CDR3 is 16 amino acids. CDR3 bases: TGCGCCAGCAGCTCAGCCCGGACAGGGGGCTACAATGAGCAGTTCTTC. Translating gives CASSSARTGGYNEQFF.

This chain links TRBV15 with TRBJ2-3; D gene ambiguous. V lost 0 bases and J lost 0, with 22 bases in between. Germline-derived CDR1 and CDR2 are LNHNV and YYDKDF (reference sequence). The CDR3 spans 20 residues. The CDR3 region is CATSRDGGRSWLSSTDTQYF. The DNA for the CDR3 is TGTGCCACCAGCAGAGATGGCGGCCGGAGCTGGTTATCGAGCACAGATACGCAGTATTTT. Full variable domain (missing parts from reference TRBV15 and TRBJ2-3): DAMVIQNPRYQVTQFGKPVTLSCSQTLNHNVMYWYQQKSSQAPKLLFHYYDKDFNNEADTPDNFQSRRPNTSFCFLDIRSPGLGDTAMYLCATSRDGGRSWLSSTDTQYFGPGTRLTVL.

This clone has at least ten counts. The V gene is TRBV6-5, the J gene TRBJ2-1, with 11 bases identical to TRBD2. Per the germline V gene, CDR1 is MNHEY and CDR2 is SVGAGI. There are 14 residues in the CDR3. CDR3 loop: CANSGGDSYNEQFF. CDR3 coding DNA: TGTGCAAATAGCGGGGGGGATTCCTACAATGAGCAGTTCTTC.

The chain joins TRBV7-2 to TRBJ2-5, with D perhaps matching TRBD2 (6 bases). The CDR3 contains 15 residues. V lost 5 bases to trimming and J lost 2 bases, with 15 bases between them. Germline CDR1 reads SGHTA; CDR2 reads FQGNSA. CDR3 residues: CASSSALGTQETQYF. DNA for the CDR3: TGTGCCAGCAGCAGCGCCCTCGGGACTCAAGAGACCCAGTACTTC.

The genes are TRBV20-1 and TRBJ1-1; 7 bases agree with TRBD1. This CDR3 has 11 amino acids. J lost 11 bases, V lost 6 bases, and 9 bases had no gene match. The germline V gene encodes CDR1 DFQATT and CDR2 SNEGSKA (reference sequence). CDR3 sequence: CSAKTGAGAFF. CDR3 in DNA: TGCAGTGCCAAAACAGGGGCTGGCGCTTTCTTT.

The chain uses TRBV12-3 or TRBV12-4 and TRBJ1-5; D remains ambiguous. Trimming took 5 bases from V and 2 from J, leaving 7 bases between them. There are 13 residues in the CDR3. The CDR3 region is CASSRQGNQPQHF. The DNA for the CDR3 is TGTGCCAGCAGTCGCCAGGGCAATCAGCCCCAGCATTTT.

Only one count was recorded for this clone. V gene TRBV19 combines with J gene TRBJ2-3; 10 positions agree with TRBD1. The V and J ends lost 9 bases and 3 bases, in that order; junction bases with no gene match: 9. Germline V CDR1 and CDR2: LNHDA, SQIVND (reference sequence). The CDR3 runs 15 residues. The CDR3 reads CASIDRDRGTDTQYF. CDR3 coding DNA: TGTGCCAGCATCGACCGGGACAGGGGTACAGATACGCAGTATTTT. Full variable domain (rest looked up from reference TRBV19 and TRBJ2-3): DGGITQSPKYLFRKEGQNVTLSCEQNLNHDAMYWYRQDPGQGLRLIYYSQIVNDFQKGDIAEGYSVSREKKESFPLTVTSAQKNPTAFYLCASIDRDRGTDTQYFGPGTRLTVL.

The chain joins TRBV9 to TRBJ2-3, with TRBD2 matching over 8 bases. Germline CDR1 SGDLS, CDR2 YYNGEE. Unmatched junction bases numbered 2, after V lost 0 bases and J lost 2 bases. CDR3 size: 15 residues. For the CDR3, the DNA is TGTGCCAGCAGCGTAGATAGCGGGGACACAGATACGCAGTATTTT. Translation gives CASSVDSGDTDTQYF. The variable domain in full, completed from reference TRBV9 and TRBJ2-3, reads DSGVTQTPKHLITATGQRVTLRCSPRSGDLSVYWYQQSLDQGLQFLIQYYNGEERAKGNILERFSAQQFPDLHSELNLSSLELGDSALYFCASSVDSGDTDTQYFGPGTRLTVL.

The genes are TRBV5-1 and TRBJ1-1, with a tentative D call TRBD1 (6 bases). The germline V gene has CDR1 SGHRS and CDR2 YFSETQ. This CDR3 is 15 amino acids long. The V end lost 4 bases, the J end lost 1 base, and 14 bases lay between the germline ends. CDR3 protein: CASSRTSQGNTEAFF. The CDR3 bases are TGCGCCAGCAGCAGAACGTCACAGGGGAACACTGAAGCTTTCTTT.

This chain uses TRBV5-1 with TRBJ2-1, with 9 bases lining up with TRBD1. The ends lost 4 bases at V and 6 bases at J; junction bases unmatched: 11. Germline V gives CDR1 SGHRS, CDR2 YFSETQ. The CDR3 has 16 residues. CDR3: CASSQGQGRKVNEQFF. The CDR3 nucleotides are TGCGCCAGCAGCCAGGGACAGGGAAGGAAGGTCAATGAGCAGTTCTTC.

V gene TRBV5-1 combines with J gene TRBJ2-3; D call uncertain. CDR3 length: 14 amino acids. Deletions cut 1 base from V and 0 bases from J, with 6 bases between. Germline values: CDR1 SGHRS, CDR2 YFSETQ. CDR3 bases: TGCGCCAGCAGCTTGCAGGCTAGCACAGATACGCAGTATTTT. This gives the protein CASSLQASTDTQYF.